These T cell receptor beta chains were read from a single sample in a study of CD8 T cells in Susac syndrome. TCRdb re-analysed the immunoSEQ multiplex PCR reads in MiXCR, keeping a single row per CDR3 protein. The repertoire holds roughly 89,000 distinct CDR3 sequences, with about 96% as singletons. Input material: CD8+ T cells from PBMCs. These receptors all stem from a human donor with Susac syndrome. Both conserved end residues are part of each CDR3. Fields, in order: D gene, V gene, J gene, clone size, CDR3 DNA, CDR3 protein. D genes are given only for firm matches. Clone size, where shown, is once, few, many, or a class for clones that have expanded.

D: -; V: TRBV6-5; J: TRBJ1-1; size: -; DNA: TGTGCCAGCAGTTACTCCAGCCTGAACACTGAAGCTTTCTTT; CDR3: CASSYSSLNTEAFF
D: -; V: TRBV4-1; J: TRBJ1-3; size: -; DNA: TGCGCCAGCAGCCAACCAGCCACTGGAAACACCATATATTTT; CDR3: CASSQPATGNTIYF
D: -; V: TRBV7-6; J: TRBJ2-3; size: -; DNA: TGTGCCAGCAGCTTATCGTCGGGCACAGATACGCAGTATTTT; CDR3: CASSLSSGTDTQYF
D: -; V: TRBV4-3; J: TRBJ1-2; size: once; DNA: TGCGCCAGCAGCCAAGATCAGAGGATGAACTATGGCTACACCTTC; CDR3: CASSQDQRMNYGYTF
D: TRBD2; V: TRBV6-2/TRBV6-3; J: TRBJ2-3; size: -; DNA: TGTGCCAGCGACGGGGGGGAGTTTACAGATACGCAGTATTTT; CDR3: CASDGGEFTDTQYF
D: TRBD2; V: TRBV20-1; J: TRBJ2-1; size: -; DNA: TGCAGTGCTAGAGGAGACCTAGCGGGGAGCTACAATGAGCAGTTCTTC; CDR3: CSARGDLAGSYNEQFF
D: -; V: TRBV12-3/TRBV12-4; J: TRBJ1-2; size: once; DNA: TGTGCCAGCAGTTTAGGATGGGCCTATGGCTACACCTTC; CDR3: CASSLGWAYGYTF
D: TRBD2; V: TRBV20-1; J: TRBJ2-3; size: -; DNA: TGCAGTTCCCCCCGACTAGCGGGCACAGATACGCAGTATTTT; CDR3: CSSPRLAGTDTQYF
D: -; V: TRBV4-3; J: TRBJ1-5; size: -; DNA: TGCGCCAGCAGCCAACACGACCCAGGGCCCCAGCATTTT; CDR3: CASSQHDPGPQHF
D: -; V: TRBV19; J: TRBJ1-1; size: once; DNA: TGTGCCAGTAGTGGCTCCTCCAGAGGGAACACTGAAGCTTTCTTT; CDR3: CASSGSSRGNTEAFF
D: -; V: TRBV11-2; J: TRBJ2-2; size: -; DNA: TGTGCCAGCAGCCCCGAGCAGCCGAACACCGGGGAGCTGTTTTTT; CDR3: CASSPEQPNTGELFF
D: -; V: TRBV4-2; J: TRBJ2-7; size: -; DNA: TGTGCCAGCAGCCATGAGTACGAGCAGTACTTC; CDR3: CASSHEYEQYF
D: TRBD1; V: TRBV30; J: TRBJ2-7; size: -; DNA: TGTGCCTGGAGGACGGGGGGACAGGGGGCCTACGAGCAGTACTTC; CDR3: CAWRTGGQGAYEQYF
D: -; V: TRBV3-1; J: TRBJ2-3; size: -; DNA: TGTGCCAGCAGCCGGGGGTTCGGTGGCGGAGATACGCAGTATTTT; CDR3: CASSRGFGGGDTQYF
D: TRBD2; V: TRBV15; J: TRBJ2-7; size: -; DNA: TGTGCCACCCGGGCTAGCGGAGTCGAGCAGTACTTC; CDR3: CATRASGVEQYF
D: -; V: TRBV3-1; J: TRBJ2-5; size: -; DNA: TGTGCCAGCAGCACCGGGCTCGAAGAGACCCAGTACTTC; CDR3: CASSTGLEETQYF
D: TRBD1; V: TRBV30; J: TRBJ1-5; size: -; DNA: TGTGCCGACGAGGGGGCGCCCAATCAGCCCCAGCATTTT; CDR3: CADEGAPNQPQHF
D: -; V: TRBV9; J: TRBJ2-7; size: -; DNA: TGTGCCAGCAGCCTAGGGGAGGTGGACGAGCAGTACTTC; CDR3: CASSLGEVDEQYF
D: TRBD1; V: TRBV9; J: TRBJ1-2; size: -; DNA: TGTGCCAGCAGCGTAGGACAGGGGATTGGCTACACCTTC; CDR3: CASSVGQGIGYTF
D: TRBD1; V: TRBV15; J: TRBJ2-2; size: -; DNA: TGTGCCACCAGCTCAAGGGACAGGGAGAACACCGGGGAGCTGTTTTTT; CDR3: CATSSRDRENTGELFF
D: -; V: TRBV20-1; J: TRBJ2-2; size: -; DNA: TGCAGTGCTAGAGATCTGGCAGGGGTTAACACCGGGGAGCTGTTTTTT; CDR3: CSARDLAGVNTGELFF
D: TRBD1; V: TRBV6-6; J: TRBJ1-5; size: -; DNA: TGTGCCAGCAGTAAACCGGGACAGGGGACCAATCAGCCCCAGCATTTT; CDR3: CASSKPGQGTNQPQHF
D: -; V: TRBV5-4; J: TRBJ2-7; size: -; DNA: TGTGCCAGCAGCTTGGCCGCAGGGTACGAGCAGTACTTC; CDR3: CASSLAAGYEQYF
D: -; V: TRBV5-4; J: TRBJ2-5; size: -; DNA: TGTGCCAGCAGCTCCCCCGGAAACCAAGAGACCCAGTACTTC; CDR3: CASSSPGNQETQYF
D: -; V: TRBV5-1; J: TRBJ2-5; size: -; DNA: TGCGCCAGCAGCTTGACAGGGTCTGGGGCTCCAGAGACCCAGTACTTC; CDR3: CASSLTGSGAPETQYF
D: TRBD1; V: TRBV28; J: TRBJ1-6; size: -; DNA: TGTGCCAGCACCCATGGACAGGGGGCTTTCGAATCCCTCCACTTT; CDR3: CASTHGQGAFESLHF
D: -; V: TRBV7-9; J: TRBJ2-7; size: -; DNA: TGTGCCAGCAGCTCCCCCGGCAGCCGGTACGAGCAGTACTTC; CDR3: CASSSPGSRYEQYF
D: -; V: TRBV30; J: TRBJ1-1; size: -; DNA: TGTGCCTGGAGTGTAAACGAAGCTTTCTTT; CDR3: CAWSVNEAFF
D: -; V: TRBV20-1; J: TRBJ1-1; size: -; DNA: TGCAGTGCTGGAAAAGCGAACACTGAAGCTTTCTTT; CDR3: CSAGKANTEAFF
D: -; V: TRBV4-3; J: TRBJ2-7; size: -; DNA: TGCGCCAGCAGCCAAGAGTACAGATCCTACGAGCAGTACTTC; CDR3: CASSQEYRSYEQYF
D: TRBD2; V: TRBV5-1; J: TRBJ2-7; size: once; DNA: TGCGCCAGCAGCTTGGCGGCTAGCGGACTATCGTCCTACGAGCAGTACTTC; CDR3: CASSLAASGLSSYEQYF
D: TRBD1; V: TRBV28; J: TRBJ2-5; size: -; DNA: TGTGCCAGCAGGTCAGGGGGCGAGGAGACCCAGTACTTC; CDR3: CASRSGGEETQYF
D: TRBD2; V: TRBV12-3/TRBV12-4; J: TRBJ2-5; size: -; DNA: TGTGCCAGCAGTCGCCTGGGGGGAGGGGAGACCCAGTACTTC; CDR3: CASSRLGGGETQYF
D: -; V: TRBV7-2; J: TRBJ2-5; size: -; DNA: TGTGCCAGCAGCTTAGACCCGGAAAGAGAGACCCAGTACTTC; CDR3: CASSLDPERETQYF
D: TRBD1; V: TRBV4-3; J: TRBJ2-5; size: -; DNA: TGCGCCAGCAGCCCAGGACAGGGAGGGACCCAGTACTTC; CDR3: CASSPGQGGTQYF
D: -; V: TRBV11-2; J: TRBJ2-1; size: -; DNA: TGTGCCAGCAGCTTAGACCCGGGGGGCAGCCCCAATGAGCAGTTCTTC; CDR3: CASSLDPGGSPNEQFF
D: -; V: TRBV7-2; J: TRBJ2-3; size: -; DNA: TGTGCCTCGGAGAGGGGTAGCGCAGATACGCAGTATTTT; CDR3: CASERGSADTQYF
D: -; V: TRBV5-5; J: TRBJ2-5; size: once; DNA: TGTGCCAGCAGCTTAGTGCAGCGACTTTACCAAGAGACCCAGTACTTC; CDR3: CASSLVQRLYQETQYF
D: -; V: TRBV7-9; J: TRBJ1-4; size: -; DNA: TGTGCCAGCAGCCCCTCGGGGGAGAAGGGTCGGAAACTGTTTTTT; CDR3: CASSPSGEKGRKLFF
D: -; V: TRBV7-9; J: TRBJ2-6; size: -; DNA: TGTGCCAGCAGCTTAAGAGCAGGGGATGGGGCCAACGTCCTGACTTTC; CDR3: CASSLRAGDGANVLTF
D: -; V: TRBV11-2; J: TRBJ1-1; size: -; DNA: TGTGCCAGCAGCCTCGGGCTCGACACTGAAGCTTTCTTT; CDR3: CASSLGLDTEAFF
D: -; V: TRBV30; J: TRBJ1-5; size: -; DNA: TGTGCCTGGAGTGGGACAGAGCCCAATCAGCCCCAGCATTTT; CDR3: CAWSGTEPNQPQHF
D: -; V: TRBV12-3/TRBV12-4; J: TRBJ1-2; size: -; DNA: TGTGCCAGCAGTCCCGAAGGGGGGCGAGGAACCTATGGCTACACCTTC; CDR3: CASSPEGGRGTYGYTF
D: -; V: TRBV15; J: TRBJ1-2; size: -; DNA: TGTGCCACCAGCAGAGAAAACAGGGACGGCTACACCTTC; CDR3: CATSRENRDGYTF
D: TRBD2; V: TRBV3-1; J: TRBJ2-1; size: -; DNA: TGTGCCAGCAGCCCCAGGACTAGCATGAATGAGCAGTTCTTC; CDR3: CASSPRTSMNEQFF
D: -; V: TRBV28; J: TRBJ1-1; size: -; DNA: TGTGCCAGCAGACTTGGGGAGGGCGGGAACACTGAAGCTTTCTTT; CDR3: CASRLGEGGNTEAFF
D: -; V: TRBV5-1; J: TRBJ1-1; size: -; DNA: TGCGCCAGCAGCTTGGAGGTGGGACAGAACACTGAAGCTTTCTTT; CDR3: CASSLEVGQNTEAFF